This is a list of T cell receptor beta chains from one sample in a study of a mutant IDH1 vaccine in newly diagnosed glioma. The method was immunoSEQ multiplex PCR; TCRdb's version includes in-frame clones alone and lacks a portion of them. In the table there are about 120,000 clones, roughly 88% of which are singletons. These receptors have no identified antigens. Sequenced material: PBMCs, taken from a glioma patient whose treatment included an IDH1 peptide vaccine. The origin of the receptors is a woman between 50 and 59 years old with glioma. Both conserved end residues are part of each CDR3. Fields, in order: V gene, clone size, J gene, D gene, CDR3 DNA, CDR3 protein. D genes are given only for firm matches. Clone sizes are given selectively: once, few, many, or a class where the clone is expanded.

V: TRBV7-9; size: .; J: TRBJ2-7; D: .; DNA: TGTGCCAGCAGCCCGCAAGGCGGACACTCCTACGAGCAGTACTTC; CDR3: CASSPQGGHSYEQYF
V: TRBV30; size: .; J: TRBJ2-7; D: TRBD2; DNA: TGTGCCTGGAGTGTAGGGACTAGTGGGGGGTACGAGCAGTACTTC; CDR3: CAWSVGTSGGYEQYF
V: TRBV28; size: .; J: TRBJ2-7; D: TRBD2; DNA: TGTGCCAGCAGTTTAGCGGGGGGGACCTACGAGCAGTACTTC; CDR3: CASSLAGGTYEQYF
V: TRBV12-5; size: .; J: TRBJ2-2; D: .; DNA: TGTGCTAGTGGTTTGGTACCGAATTCCGGGGAGCTGTTTTTT; CDR3: CASGLVPNSGELFF
V: TRBV7-9; size: .; J: TRBJ1-2; D: .; DNA: TGTGCCAGCAGCCCATTGAAGGCCAGCTACACCTTC; CDR3: CASSPLKASYTF
V: TRBV14; size: few; J: TRBJ2-7; D: TRBD2; DNA: TGTGCCAGCAGCCAAGGTGGGAGCGGGAACTTCGAGCAGTACTTC; CDR3: CASSQGGSGNFEQYF
V: TRBV5-1; size: once; J: TRBJ2-1; D: TRBD2; DNA: TGCGCCAGCAGCTTGGGGACTAGCCAGAGCTCCTACAATGAGCAGTTCTTC; CDR3: CASSLGTSQSSYNEQFF
V: TRBV13; size: .; J: TRBJ2-6; D: TRBD1; DNA: TGTGCCAGCAGCTTAGGCGACAGGGGTCATCGTGGGGCCAACGTCCTGACTTTC; CDR3: CASSLGDRGHRGANVLTF
V: TRBV18; size: .; J: TRBJ2-7; D: .; DNA: TGTGCCAGCTCACCAAGTGGGGATGAGCAGTACTTC; CDR3: CASSPSGDEQYF
V: TRBV9; size: .; J: TRBJ1-4; D: .; DNA: TGTGCCAGCAGCGTGGGGACATGGGATGAAAAACTGTTTTTT; CDR3: CASSVGTWDEKLFF
V: TRBV10-3; size: .; J: TRBJ1-1; D: .; DNA: TGTGCCATCACCCCGGACAGCTACACTGAAGCTTTCTTT; CDR3: CAITPDSYTEAFF
V: TRBV7-9; size: .; J: TRBJ2-3; D: TRBD1; DNA: TGTGCCAGCAGCTTCTTACAGGGGGATACGCAGTATTTT; CDR3: CASSFLQGDTQYF
V: TRBV5-1; size: .; J: TRBJ2-1; D: .; DNA: TGCGCCAGCAGCCCCTGGGACGGGACTAATGAGCAGTTCTTC; CDR3: CASSPWDGTNEQFF
V: TRBV10-3; size: .; J: TRBJ2-1; D: .; DNA: TGTGCCATCAGTGATACAGGTCGCAATGAGCAGTTCTTC; CDR3: CAISDTGRNEQFF
V: TRBV28; size: .; J: TRBJ1-1; D: .; DNA: TGTGCCAGCAGCCGACCGTTTATGAACACTGAAGCTTTCTTT; CDR3: CASSRPFMNTEAFF